The 25 T cell receptor beta chains below all came from one sample that was sequenced in a study of shared clonotypes between healthy human individuals. Sequenced by immunoSEQ multiplex PCR; TCRdb stores in-frame clones only, minus some. The sample lists millions of clones, around 95% occurring once. The sequencing input was naive CD4+ T cells sorted from blood. As to subset: CD45RA+ positively selected. These receptors were taken from a man between 18 and 29 years old in good health.

The rearrangement uses TRBV6-5 and TRBJ2-3, with 7 nucleotides matching TRBD1. The length of the CDR3 is 15 residues. The trim removed 2 bases at V and 5 bases at J, leaving 7 bases unmatched. Germline values: CDR1 MNHEY, CDR2 SVGAGI. The CDR3 loop is CASSYTGEVVDTQYF. CDR3 DNA sequence: TGTGCCAGCAGTTACACAGGGGAAGTGGTAGATACGCAGTATTTT.

The chain has TRBV6-5 and TRBJ2-2; tentatively, D is TRBD1 (5 bases). CDR1 MNHEY and CDR2 SVGAGI come from the germline V gene. V shed 9 bases and J shed 2 bases, with 16 bases lying between them. There are 15 residues in the CDR3. The chain's CDR3 is CASAEGHPNTGELFF. The CDR3, as DNA: TGTGCCAGTGCCGAAGGACACCCAAACACCGGGGAGCTGTTTTTT.

The chain combines TRBV18 with TRBJ1-2; 12 nucleotides align to TRBD1. The germline V gene encodes CDR1 KGHSH and CDR2 LQKENI. Losses at the gene ends were 5 bases for V and 6 bases for J; bases not matched to a gene: 10. This CDR3 comprises 16 residues. CDR3 sequence reads: CASSVTGTGGEHGYTF. Here the CDR3 DNA reads TGTGCCAGCTCAGTGACCGGGACAGGGGGCGAGCATGGCTACACCTTC.

The sample holds one count of this clone. The rearrangement links TRBV9 to TRBJ1-4, with D unresolved. Germline CDR1 reads SGDLS; CDR2 reads YYNGEE. V shed 5 bases and J shed 0 bases, with 14 bases lying between them. This CDR3 comprises 16 residues. CDR3 nucleotide sequence: TGTGCCAGCAGTTTTAGCGGCCTTGCAACTAATGAAAAACTGTTTTTT. Protein: CASSFSGLATNEKLFF.

The chain combines TRBV9 with TRBJ2-7; perhaps D is TRBD1 or TRBD2 (5 bases each). The length of the CDR3 is 15 residues. CDR1 and CDR2 from the germline V gene are SGDLS and YYNGEE. V lost 4 bases and J 2 bases, leaving 16 bases between the germline ends. DNA for the CDR3: TGTGCCAGCAGCCCGAGTCCGGGACCAACCTACGAGCAGTACTTC. This encodes CASSPSPGPTYEQYF.

The rearrangement uses TRBV30 and TRBJ1-6; a weak D match, TRBD1 (6 bases). Germline values: CDR1 GTSNPN, CDR2 SVGIG (reference sequence). The V and J ends lost 3 bases and 3 bases respectively, with 12 bases between them. The CDR3 sequence is 15 residues long. The CDR3 here is CAWRGDTDYNSPLHF. The CDR3 DNA is TGTGCCTGGAGAGGGGACACCGACTATAATTCACCCCTCCACTTT.

This chain connects TRBV6-1 to TRBJ1-5; D may be TRBD1 (5 bases). This CDR3 comprises 14 residues. Trimming took off 7 bases at V and 2 bases at J, with 12 bases between the two ends. In germline, CDR1 is MNHNS, CDR2 SASEGT. CDR3 sequence: CASTLDSGNQPQHF. CDR3 bases: TGTGCCAGCACCCTCGACAGCGGCAATCAGCCCCAGCATTTT.

The chain couples TRBV5-4 to TRBJ1-1; D is possibly TRBD1 (5 bases). Looked up from germline, CDR1 is SGHNT and CDR2 is YYREEE (reference sequence). Trimming removed 4 bases from V and 6 bases from J, with 10 bases in between. The CDR3 runs to 12 residues. As DNA, the CDR3 is TGTGCCAGCAGCAGCGGGACGGCTGAAGCTTTCTTT. Protein product: CASSSGTAEAFF. Full variable domain (outside the CDR3, taken from reference TRBV5-4 and TRBJ1-1): ETGVTQSPTHLIKTRGQQVTLRCSSQSGHNTVSWYQQALGQGPQFIFQYYREEENGRGNFPPRFSGLQFPNYSSELNVNALELDDSALYLCASSSGTAEAFFGQGTRLTVV.

This clone was recorded a few times. This sample includes further DNA sequences coding for the same CDR3. The rearrangement uses TRBV2 and TRBJ1-5; D is undetermined. This CDR3 contains 12 residues. Trimming took off 3 bases at V and 3 bases at J, with 3 bases between the two ends. The germline V gene encodes CDR1 SNHLY and CDR2 FYNNEI. The CDR3 spells CASSDPNQPQHF. CDR3 coding DNA: TGTGCCAGCAGTGACCCCAATCAGCCCCAGCATTTT.

This chain connects TRBV7-6 to TRBJ2-3; D may be TRBD2 (6 bases). Germline CDR1 and CDR2: SGHVS and FNYEAQ. Trimming removed 1 base from V and 0 bases from J, with 8 bases in between. This CDR3 is built from 15 residues. The CDR3 DNA sequence: TGTGCCAGCAGCTTAGAGGAGGGAAGCACAGATACGCAGTATTTT. Translating gives CASSLEEGSTDTQYF.

This chain uses TRBV15 with TRBJ2-7; unclear D gene. The CDR3 extends over 15 amino acids. The V gene lost 0 bases and the J gene lost 2 bases, with 11 bases spanning the gap. Germline V CDR1 and CDR2: LNHNV, YYDKDF (reference sequence). Here the CDR3 DNA reads TGTGCCACCAGCAGAGAGGGTCGGGCAACCTACGAGCAGTACTTC. Its protein product is CATSREGRATYEQYF.

The chain uses TRBV7-2 and TRBJ2-3; 7 bases map to TRBD2. With V trimmed by 5 bases and J by 7 bases, 15 bases remained unmatched. The CDR3 length is 16 residues. Germline V gene lookup returns CDR1 SGHTA and CDR2 FQGNSA. Here the CDR3 DNA reads TGTGCCAGCAGCCCCAGCTCGGGGAGGGTAGGAAATACGCAGTATTTT. Translating gives CASSPSSGRVGNTQYF.

The CDR3 is CASSLTGTNEKLFF. The CDR3 nucleotides are TGTGCCAGCAGCCTGACAGGGACTAATGAAAAACTGTTTTTT. The rearrangement links TRBV6-1 to TRBJ1-4, with TRBD1 matching 7 bases. CDR3 length: 14 amino acids. With V trimmed by 6 bases and J by 2 bases, 3 bases remained unmatched. The germline V gene encodes CDR1 MNHNS and CDR2 SASEGT.

This sequence joins TRBV27 and TRBJ1-6; D may be TRBD1 (5 bases). Germline CDR1 and CDR2: MNHEY and SMNVEV (reference sequence). The germline V and J ends were trimmed by 6 bases and 7 bases, with 13 bases remaining between them. The CDR3 is 14 amino acids. CDR3: CASSTGTANSPLHF. In DNA form, the CDR3 reads TGTGCCAGCAGCACCGGGACCGCGAATTCACCCCTCCACTTT.

This clone was recorded once. The chain combines TRBV9 with TRBJ2-1; D perhaps matches TRBD2 (6 bases). This CDR3 comprises 16 residues. The germline V gene has CDR1 SGDLS and CDR2 YYNGEE. V lost 4 bases to trimming and J lost 0 bases, with 14 bases between them. The chain's CDR3 is CASSTSGVHSYNEQFF. The CDR3 region has the DNA TGTGCCAGCAGCACCTCGGGGGTCCACTCCTACAATGAGCAGTTCTTC.

Remarks on this clone: This could be a read error, since a much larger clone is one nucleotide away. The chain recombines TRBV30 with TRBJ2-7; D perhaps matches TRBD1 (7 bases). Germline lookup yields CDR1 GTSNPN and CDR2 SVGIG (reference sequence). Trimming left V 0 bases short and J 2 bases short, with 14 bases between. This CDR3 is 15 amino acids long. The CDR3 DNA sequence: TGTGCCTGGAGTGTACGCCAGGGGGGCGCCTACGAGCAGTACTTC. This encodes CAWSVRQGGAYEQYF. The full variable domain, its missing parts supplied by reference TRBV30 and TRBJ2-7, is SQTIHQWPATLVQPVGSPLSLECTVEGTSNPNLYWYRQAAGRGLQLLFYSVGIGQISSEVPQNLSASRPQDRQFILSSKKLLLSDSGFYLCAWSVRQGGAYEQYFGPGTRLTVT.

This clone was recorded a few times. V and J are TRBV28 and TRBJ1-6; TRBD1 agrees at 8 bases. V lost 5 bases, J lost 11 bases, and 17 bases stayed unmatched. The CDR3 runs to 17 residues. CDR1 and CDR2 (germline): MDHEN, SYDVKM. The CDR3 reads CASSATGGPMTLTPLHF. The DNA of the CDR3 is TGTGCCAGCAGTGCCACAGGGGGGCCCATGACGTTAACACCCCTCCACTTT.

The V call is TRBV6-5, the J call TRBJ1-4; TRBD1 might be the D (5 bases). Trimming left V 0 bases short and J 2 bases short, with 10 bases between. CDR1 and CDR2 (germline): MNHEY, SVGAGI. The CDR3 has 16 amino acids. The CDR3 here is CASSYSMGRTNEKLFF. CDR3 nucleotides: TGTGCCAGCAGTTACTCGATGGGACGGACTAATGAAAAACTGTTTTTT.

The chain employs TRBV5-1 and TRBJ1-4, with 9 nucleotides matching TRBD1. The CDR3 is 17 amino acids. V shed 0 bases, J shed 8 bases, and the junction held 11 bases outside the gene matches. CDR1 and CDR2 (germline): SGHRS, YFSETQ. CDR3 nucleotides: TGCGCCAGCAGCTTGGATTCCTTACAGGGGGCGGTGGAAAAACTGTTTTTT. This codes for CASSLDSLQGAVEKLFF. The variable domain in full, with the rest retrieved from reference TRBV5-1 and TRBJ1-4, is KAGVTQTPRYLIKTRGQQVTLSCSPISGHRSVSWYQQTPGQGLQFLFEYFSETQRNKGNFPGRFSGRQFSNSRSEMNVSTLELGDSALYLCASSLDSLQGAVEKLFFGSGTQLSVL.

The chain links TRBV7-2 to TRBJ2-5, with D possibly TRBD2 on 5 matching bases. Trimming stripped 5 bases from V and 7 bases from J, with 14 bases between. CDR3 length: 13 amino acids. The germline CDR1 and CDR2 sequences are SGHTA and FQGNSA. The CDR3 spells CASSPEPRGTQYF. The CDR3 nucleotides read TGTGCCAGCAGCCCAGAGCCCCGGGGGACCCAGTACTTC.

This sequence joins TRBV4-3 and TRBJ1-3, with TRBD1 matching over 9 bases. CDR1 is LGHNA and CDR2 is YSLEER in the germline V gene. This CDR3 is built from 15 residues. V gave up 6 bases and J gave up 2 bases; unmatched junction bases: 5. The CDR3 DNA sequence: TGCGCCAGCAGTCCACAGGGGGCGGCTGGAAACACCATATATTTT. Amino acid sequence: CASSPQGAAGNTIYF.

The chain recombines TRBV30 with TRBJ2-7; 11 bases agree with TRBD1. V lost 1 base, J lost 5 bases, and 4 bases stayed unmatched. The CDR3 covers 14 residues. Germline assignment: CDR1 GTSNPN and CDR2 SVGIG (reference sequence). CDR3 DNA sequence: TGTGCCTGGAGTGGGACAGGGGGCAGGAACGAGCAGTACTTC. Amino acids: CAWSGTGGRNEQYF.

As regards this clone: This same CDR3 is encoded by further DNA sequences in the sample. The chain combines TRBV19 with TRBJ1-5; D might be TRBD1 (5 bases). The CDR3 runs 14 residues. Trimming left V 3 bases short and J 2 bases short, with 8 bases between. Germline V gene sequence: CDR1 LNHDA, CDR2 SQIVND (reference sequence). CDR3 residues: CASSMQGGNQPQHF. The CDR3 DNA follows: TGTGCCAGTAGTATGCAGGGAGGCAATCAGCCCCAGCATTTT. Full variable domain (missing parts from reference TRBV19 and TRBJ1-5): DGGITQSPKYLFRKEGQNVTLSCEQNLNHDAMYWYRQDPGQGLRLIYYSQIVNDFQKGDIAEGYSVSREKKESFPLTVTSAQKNPTAFYLCASSMQGGNQPQHFGDGTRLSIL.

V is TRBV6-5 and J is TRBJ1-5; a possible D gene is TRBD1 (6 bases). The CDR3 extends over 15 amino acids. V gave up 5 bases and J gave up 4 bases, with 15 bases separating them. Per the germline V gene, CDR1 is MNHEY and CDR2 is SVGAGI. In DNA, the CDR3 is TGTGCCAGCAGTCAGGGGCGTTCTCGGAATCAGCCCCAGCATTTT. Amino acid sequence: CASSQGRSRNQPQHF.

The gene calls are TRBV5-1 and TRBJ1-2; TRBD1 agrees at 9 bases. Germline lookup yields CDR1 SGHRS and CDR2 YFSETQ. The CDR3 consists of 15 residues. The trim removed 4 bases at V and 8 bases at J, leaving 12 bases unmatched. The CDR3 nucleotides read TGCGCCAGCAGCCTCCCGGGGACAGGGACTGACGGCTACACCTTC. It encodes CASSLPGTGTDGYTF.